These 25 T cell receptor beta chains were all obtained from the same sample, sequenced in a study of beta chain features in type 1 diabetes. All of the isolated RNA was reverse transcribed, so expressed TCRB transcripts were sequenced. TCRdb's copy holds only in-frame clones and misses some; the assay was immunoSEQ multiplex PCR. In the table there are 130,000 to 150,000 clones, over 9.5% of which are singletons. The sample taken for sequencing was naive CD4+ T cells from blood. The source of these receptors is a man younger than 35 in good health.

This clone was found many times. This chain joins TRBV23-1 and TRBJ2-3; TRBD2 is a possible D gene (5 bases). TRBV23-1 is placed among ORFs of uncertain function. The V end was cut by 0 bases, the J end by 6 bases, with 16 bases between. This CDR3 comprises 16 residues. In nucleotides, the CDR3 is TGCGCCAGCAGTCAATCTGGTGGACCCCGAGGGGATACGCAGTATTTT. It codes for CASSQSGGPRGDTQYF.

CDR3 DNA sequence: TGTGCCAGCAGCATCGGACAGGCCGGGGAGCTGTTTTTT. Protein product: CASSIGQAGELFF. The chain is built from TRBV7-2 and TRBJ2-2; 7 bases are a match to TRBD1. This CDR3 is 13 amino acids long. In germline, CDR1 is SGHTA, CDR2 FQGNSA. The V and J ends lost 5 bases and 6 bases, in that order; junction bases with no gene match: 3.

CDR3 DNA sequence: TGTGCCAGTAGTATTCAGGGGGCCTCGGAGACCCAGTACTTC. Its protein is CASSIQGASETQYF. The rearrangement uses TRBV19 and TRBJ2-5; TRBD1 matches at 8 bases. The CDR3 runs 14 residues. CDR1 and CDR2 from the germline V gene are LNHDA and SQIVND (reference sequence). Trimming took 3 bases from V and 5 from J; bases not matched to a gene: 5.

V and J are TRBV9 and TRBJ1-1, with 7 bases fitting TRBD1. V lost 0 bases to trimming and J lost 4 bases; unmatched junction nucleotides: 3. CDR1 SGDLS and CDR2 YYNGEE come from the germline V gene. The CDR3 extends over 14 amino acids. Written as DNA, the CDR3 is TGTGCCAGCAGCGTAGAGGCAGGGGGCACTGAAGCTTTCTTT. It codes for CASSVEAGGTEAFF.

The V call is TRBV6-1, the J call TRBJ1-6; D is uncertain. V lost 2 bases and J 10 bases, leaving 24 bases between the germline ends. CDR3 size: 18 residues. In germline, CDR1 is MNHNS, CDR2 SASEGT. The CDR3 sequence: CASSELSLTWRPGSPLHF. The CDR3 DNA reads as TGTGCCAGCAGTGAACTGTCCCTTACATGGCGGCCCGGGTCACCCCTCCACTTT.

The chain employs TRBV5-6 and TRBJ1-2, with 8 bases lining up with TRBD1. Germline assignment: CDR1 SGHDT and CDR2 YYEEEE. CDR3 size: 14 residues. V was pared by 5 bases and J by 4 bases, with 7 bases of the junction left unmatched. The CDR3: CASSPGQGIYGYTF. CDR3 sequence (DNA): TGTGCCAGCAGTCCAGGACAGGGAATCTATGGCTACACCTTC.

This clone has a handful of counts. The CDR3 DNA reads TGTGCCATCAGTGAGCCGAGGGGGCCCGGGGAGCTGTTTTTT. It is translated as CAISEPRGPGELFF. The J gene is TRBJ2-2, the V gene TRBV10-3, with TRBD1 matching 7 bases. Germline V lookup: CDR1 ENHRY, CDR2 SYGVKD. The CDR3 covers 14 residues. The trim removed 2 bases at V and 6 bases at J, leaving 3 bases unmatched.

This clone turned up a few times. This chain joins TRBV7-9 and TRBJ2-1, with 10 bases fitting TRBD2. CDR3 length: 16 residues. V shed 0 bases, J shed 3 bases, and the junction held 2 bases outside the gene matches. The germline gives CDR1 SEHNR, CDR2 FQNEAQ (reference sequence). The CDR3 DNA sequence: TGTGCCAGCAGCTTAGCGAGGACTAGCGGCTACAATGAGCAGTTCTTC. Protein product: CASSLARTSGYNEQFF.

This clone was picked up a small number of times. The gene calls are TRBV12-5 and TRBJ2-5, with 7 bases matching TRBD1. The CDR3 has 14 amino acids. The J segment lost 4 bases and the V segment lost 5 bases, leaving 7 bases of the junction unmatched. Germline CDR1 reads LGHNT; CDR2 reads FRNRAP. The CDR3 DNA reads TGTGCTAGTGGTACCGGGACAGCACTAGAGACCCAGTACTTC. It encodes CASGTGTALETQYF.

This clone was seen a handful of times. CDR3 coding DNA: TGTGCCAGCAGCCCCAGTAGCGGGGGTTCCAATGAGCAGTTCTTC. As protein: CASSPSSGGSNEQFF. The rearrangement joins TRBV11-3 to TRBJ2-1, with 9 bases fitting TRBD2. Looked up from germline, CDR1 is SGHNT and CDR2 is YENEEA. The CDR3 covers 15 residues. V lost 5 bases and J lost 6; bases outside the gene matches: 8. The whole variable domain, remainder taken from reference TRBV11-3 and TRBJ2-1, is EAGVVQSPRYKIIEKKQPVAFWCNPISGHNTLYWYLQNLGQGPELLIRYENEEAVDDSQLPKDRFSAERLKGVDSTLKIQPAELGDSAVYLCASSPSSGGSNEQFFGPGTRLTVL.

The chain's CDR3 is CSASGGAEQYF. In DNA, the CDR3 is TGCAGTGCTAGCGGGGGGGCCGAGCAGTACTTC. The V and J genes are TRBV20-1 and TRBJ2-7; 8 bases align to TRBD2. Trimming took 3 bases from V and 6 from J; bases not matched to a gene: 1. CDR1 is DFQATT and CDR2 is SNEGSKA in the germline V gene (reference sequence). The CDR3 spans 11 residues.

This clone was recorded a few times. The chain joins TRBV11-3 to TRBJ2-3, with D unresolved. The CDR3 loop spans 14 amino acids. Trimming removed 5 bases from V and 0 bases from J, with 9 bases in between. Germline values: CDR1 SGHNT, CDR2 YENEEA. CDR3 region: CASSRGESTDTQYF. The CDR3 coding sequence is TGTGCCAGCAGCCGCGGCGAAAGCACAGATACGCAGTATTTT.

This chain links TRBV5-4 with TRBJ2-3; 9 bases align to TRBD1. Germline assignment: CDR1 SGHNT and CDR2 YYREEE (reference sequence). The CDR3 contains 14 residues. The V segment lost 10 bases and the J segment 1 base; nucleotides outside the gene matches: 7. The CDR3 DNA follows: TGTGCCGTAAAAAGGACAGGGGGCACAGATACGCAGTATTTT. This codes for CAVKRTGGTDTQYF.

CDR3 sequence: CASSYSTGGNQPQHF. The DNA of the CDR3 is TGTGCCAGCAGTTACTCGACTGGAGGCAATCAGCCCCAGCATTTT. The rearrangement uses TRBV6-5 and TRBJ1-5; no firm D call. The CDR3 contains 15 residues. V lost 0 bases and J lost 2, with 8 bases in between. In germline, CDR1 is MNHEY, CDR2 SVGAGI.

There are a few counts of this clone. The J gene is TRBJ1-5, the V gene TRBV6-1; 9 nucleotides agree with TRBD1. Per germline, CDR1 MNHNS and CDR2 SASEGT. The CDR3 is 15 amino acids. V was clipped by 7 bases and J by 6 bases; unmatched bases: 10. This CDR3 reads CASTLGTGSFQPQHF. The CDR3 DNA sequence: TGTGCCAGCACCCTAGGGACAGGGAGTTTTCAGCCCCAGCATTTT.

CDR3 sequence: CASSRDRVVQPQHF. The CDR3 DNA sequence: TGTGCCAGCAGTCGGGACAGGGTTGTACAGCCCCAGCATTTT. The V and J genes are TRBV6-5 and TRBJ1-5, with 9 bases aligning to TRBD1. After removal of 5 bases from V and 7 bases from J, the junction contained 6 bases not matched to a gene. Per germline, CDR1 MNHEY and CDR2 SVGAGI. The CDR3 contains 14 residues.

In its sample, this clone was seen a few times. The chain has TRBV30 and TRBJ2-7, with 7 positions matching TRBD1. V shed 1 base and J 2 bases; nucleotides not matched to a gene: 8. Germline V gene sequence: CDR1 GTSNPN, CDR2 SVGIG (reference sequence). The CDR3 contains 15 residues. The chain's CDR3 is CAWSAPGGFPYEQYF. As DNA, the CDR3 is TGTGCCTGGAGTGCTCCAGGGGGTTTCCCCTACGAGCAGTACTTC.

This clone was observed a handful of times. This chain links TRBV9 with TRBJ2-7, with D possibly TRBD2 on 11 matching bases. Germline assignment: CDR1 SGDLS and CDR2 YYNGEE. This CDR3 region has 17 residues. V dropped 3 bases and J dropped 2 bases, with 21 bases sitting between them. The CDR3 reads CASSAGQGTSGAYEQYF. CDR3 bases: TGTGCCAGCAGCGCGGGACAGGGGACTAGCGGAGCCTACGAGCAGTACTTC.

The CDR3 nucleotides are TGTGCCAGCAAGGGACTTCCCGAACTTATGCAGTATTTT. Amino acids: CASKGLPELMQYF. The chain employs TRBV6-5 and TRBJ2-3; perhaps TRBD2 as D (6 bases). This CDR3 has 13 amino acids. In germline, CDR1 is MNHEY, CDR2 SVGAGI. Between the trimmed V and J ends, which lost 7 bases and 11 bases, there was a span of 19 bases.

The chain is built from TRBV6-1 and TRBJ2-7; maybe TRBD2 (6 bases). CDR1 and CDR2 from the germline V gene are MNHNS and SASEGT. V lost 8 bases and J 1 base, leaving 12 bases between the germline ends. There are 13 residues in the CDR3. The CDR3: CASSGGLSYEQYF. CDR3 nucleotide sequence: TGTGCCAGCTCCGGGGGATTATCCTACGAGCAGTACTTC.

There are a few counts of this clone. The chain couples TRBV6-6 to TRBJ1-2; D may be TRBD1 (5 bases). V was cut by 6 bases and J by 6 bases, with 20 bases left in between. The CDR3 is made up of 15 amino acids. CDR1 and CDR2 (germline): MNHNY, SVGAGI (reference sequence). CDR3 region: CASRAGGEAGDGYTF. CDR3 nucleotides: TGTGCCAGCAGAGCCGGGGGTGAGGCGGGGGATGGCTACACCTTC.

This chain joins TRBV25-1 and TRBJ2-3; D is possibly TRBD2 (6 bases). Germline assignment: CDR1 MGHDK and CDR2 SYGVNS. The V end was cut by 7 bases, the J end by 2 bases, with 13 bases between. This CDR3 has 14 residues. This CDR3 is CASIGSWATDTQYF. The CDR3 nucleotides read TGTGCCAGCATCGGGAGTTGGGCCACAGATACGCAGTATTTT.

In its sample, this clone was seen a few times. The rearrangement uses TRBV9 and TRBJ2-7; 9 bases are shared with TRBD1. V was clipped by 4 bases and J by 3 bases; unmatched bases: 5. This CDR3 has 14 residues. The germline CDR1 and CDR2 sequences are SGDLS and YYNGEE. CDR3 region: CASSLGTGNYEQYF. The CDR3 DNA reads TGTGCCAGCAGCCTAGGGACAGGGAACTACGAGCAGTACTTC.

This clone has only a few counts. This sequence joins TRBV28 and TRBJ2-5, with a tentative D call TRBD2 (6 bases). The CDR3 extends over 15 amino acids. Trimming stripped 1 base from V and 2 bases from J, with 11 bases between. The V gene's germline CDR1 is MDHEN and CDR2 SYDVKM. In DNA form, the CDR3 reads TGTGCCAGCAGTTTATCTGCGGGGCGTCAAGAGACCCAGTACTTC. Translation gives CASSLSAGRQETQYF.

This clone was observed a few times. This sequence joins TRBV7-2 and TRBJ1-6, with 8 bases fitting TRBD1. The CDR3 covers 15 residues. Germline V gene data show CDR1 as SGHTA and CDR2 as FQGNSA. The ends lost 6 bases at V and 7 bases at J; junction bases unmatched: 8. The DNA of the CDR3 is TGTGCCAGCAGATTCGACAGGGGAACCAATTCACCCCTCCACTTT. It codes for CASRFDRGTNSPLHF.